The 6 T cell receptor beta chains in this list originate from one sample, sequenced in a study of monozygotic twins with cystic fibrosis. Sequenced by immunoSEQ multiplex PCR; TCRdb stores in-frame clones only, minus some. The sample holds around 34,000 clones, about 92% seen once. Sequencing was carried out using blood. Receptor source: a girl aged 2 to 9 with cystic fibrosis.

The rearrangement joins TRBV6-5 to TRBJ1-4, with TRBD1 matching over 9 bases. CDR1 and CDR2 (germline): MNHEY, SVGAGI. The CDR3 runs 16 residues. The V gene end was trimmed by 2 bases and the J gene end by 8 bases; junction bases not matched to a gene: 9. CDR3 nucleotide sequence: TGTGCCAGCAGTTACGCCCAGACAGGGGGAAGCGAAAAACTGTTTTTT. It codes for CASSYAQTGGSEKLFF.

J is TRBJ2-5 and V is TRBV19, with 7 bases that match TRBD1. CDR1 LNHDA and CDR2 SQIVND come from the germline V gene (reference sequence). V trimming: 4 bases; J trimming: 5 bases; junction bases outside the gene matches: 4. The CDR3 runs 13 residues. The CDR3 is CASSKDRSETQYF. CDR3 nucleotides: TGTGCCAGTAGTAAGGACAGGTCGGAGACCCAGTACTTC.

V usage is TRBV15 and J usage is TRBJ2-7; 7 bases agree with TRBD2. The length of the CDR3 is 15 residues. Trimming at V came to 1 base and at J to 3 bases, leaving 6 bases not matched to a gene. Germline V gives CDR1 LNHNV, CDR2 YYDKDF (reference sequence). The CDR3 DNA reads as TGTGCCACCAGCAGAGTAACGAGCGGGGACTACGAGCAGTACTTC. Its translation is CATSRVTSGDYEQYF.

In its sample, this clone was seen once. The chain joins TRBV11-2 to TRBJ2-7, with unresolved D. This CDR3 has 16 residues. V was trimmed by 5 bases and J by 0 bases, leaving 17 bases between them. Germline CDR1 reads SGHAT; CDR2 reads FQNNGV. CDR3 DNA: TGTGCCAGCAGCCCAGTCCGGTACATTGGCTCCTACGAGCAGTACTTC. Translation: CASSPVRYIGSYEQYF.

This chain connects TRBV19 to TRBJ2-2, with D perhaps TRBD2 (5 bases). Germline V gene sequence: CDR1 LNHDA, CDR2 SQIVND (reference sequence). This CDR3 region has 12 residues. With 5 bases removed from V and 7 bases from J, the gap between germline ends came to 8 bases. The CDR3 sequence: CASSGSGGELFF. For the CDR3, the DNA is TGTGCCAGTAGTGGAAGCGGCGGGGAGCTGTTTTTT.

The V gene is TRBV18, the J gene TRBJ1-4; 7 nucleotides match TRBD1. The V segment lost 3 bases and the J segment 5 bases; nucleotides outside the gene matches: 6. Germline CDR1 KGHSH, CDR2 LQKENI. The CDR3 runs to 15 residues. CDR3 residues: CASSPTGQRNEKLFF. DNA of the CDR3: TGTGCCAGCTCACCCACGGGACAGCGAAATGAAAAACTGTTTTTT.